This TCR beta chain was retrieved from a study of shared clonotypes between healthy human individuals. Overall study results and limits: Around 4.7% was the fraction of naive CD4 clonotypes found shared across several donors. In having few donors, the study represented limited genetic and exposure-history diversity.

Negatively enriched CD4+ T cells were divided by CD45RA into naive and memory. Trimming took off 3 bases at V and 4 bases at J, with 20 bases between the two ends. The CDR3 extends over 17 amino acids. Germline CDR1 and CDR2: SGDLS and YYNGEE. A note on this clone: Its specificity is not known.

Measured with immunoSEQ multiplex PCR; TCRdb has only the in-frame clones, and not every one. Of roughly 650,000 clones in the sample, 97% were seen once. This clonotype originated in a woman aged 30 to 39 in good health. The chain has TRBV9 and TRBJ2-1, with D perhaps matching TRBD2 (5 bases). Sequencing was carried out using naive CD4+ T cells sorted from blood. Subset here: CD45RA+ positively selected. The CDR3: CASSAAGRTASYNEQFF. The CDR3 region has the DNA TGTGCCAGCAGCGCAGCAGGCCGGACTGCATCGTACAATGAGCAGTTCTTC.